This T cell receptor beta chain was captured by sequencing in a study of CD8+CD57+ T cells in acquired aplastic anemia. General observations from the study: Almost 30 CD8+ CDR3 sequences occurred in both the patients and the controls.

Genomic DNA provided the template from which TCR beta VDJ and CDR3 profiles were obtained. TCRdb re-analysed the reads in MiXCR, keeping a single row per CDR3 protein. This table has 50,000 or so distinct CDR3 sequences, around 60% appearing once. This CDR3 contains 14 residues. Germline V CDR1 and CDR2: MDHEN, SYDVKM. Unmatched junction bases numbered 8, after V lost 3 bases and J lost 6 bases. The table lists this clonotype with many counts. Its antigen is not identified. The authors sequenced patients whose flow cytometry had shown CD8+CD57+ cell expansion. There was no therapy given to any patient before the blood sampling took place.

The specimen sequenced was sorted CD4+, CD8+, or CD8+CD57+ T cells (not recorded which) from PBMCs. J is TRBJ2-7 and V is TRBV28, with 7 bases matching TRBD1. The source of this sequence is a human donor with aplastic anemia. The CDR3 loop is CASSFGTDWGEQYF. The CDR3 DNA follows: TGTGCCAGCAGTTTCGGGACAGACTGGGGCGAGCAGTACTTC.